These 10 T cell receptor beta chains came from one sample sequenced in a study of cytomegalovirus exposure and HLA in healthy donors (dated by TCRdb to 2016 to 2017). Libraries were prepared through the immunoSEQ multiplex PCR assay. For the multiplex PCR, a mixture combining 60 forward primers for TCR Vbeta segments and 13 reverse primers for TCR Jbeta segments was used. TCRdb took over this immuneACCESS table, retaining in-frame rearrangements with V and J assigned. Such tables are incomplete; in checked studies, under half of the missing clones stem from an unresolved V gene, and the remainder is unexplained. This sample lists roughly 93,000 clones; roughly four fifths were detected once. The top ten hold more than 7% of the sample. What was sequenced was PBMCs. These TCRs come from a human donor in good health.

J is TRBJ2-7 and V is TRBV4-3; D uncertain. Germline values: CDR1 LGHNA, CDR2 YSLEER. The ends were cut back, 1 base at V and 1 base at J, with 8 bases in the middle. The CDR3 consists of 14 residues. CDR3 in amino acids: CASSQALSSYEQYF. The CDR3 coding sequence is TGCGCCAGCAGCCAAGCTTTGAGTTCCTACGAGCAGTACTTC.

On this clone itself: The junction departs from germline at one end; a sequencing error may be responsible. This chain joins TRBV19 and TRBJ1-3; D is undetermined. The CDR3 has 15 residues. CDR1 and CDR2 (germline): LNHDA, SQIVND (reference sequence). The CDR3: CASSMAGSSGNTIYF. The CDR3 region has the DNA TGTGCCAGCAGTATGGCCGGGAGCTCTGGAAACACCATATATTTT.

The rearrangement joins TRBV11-2 to TRBJ2-3; unclear D gene. CDR3 length: 14 amino acids. Germline lookup yields CDR1 SGHAT and CDR2 FQNNGV. Trimming cost V 3 bases and J 3 bases, with 10 bases left between them. The CDR3 DNA is TGTGCCAGCAGCTTGAGGCTTCCAACAGATACGCAGTATTTT. The encoded protein is CASSLRLPTDTQYF.

This chain joins TRBV18 and TRBJ1-5; D unclear. This CDR3 spans 14 amino acids. Germline values: CDR1 KGHSH, CDR2 LQKENI. Trimming took 2 bases from V and 0 from J, leaving 5 bases between them. Written as DNA, the CDR3 is TGTGCCAGCTCACCATCAGATAGCAATCAGCCCCAGCATTTT. Protein product: CASSPSDSNQPQHF.

This sequence joins TRBV5-1 and TRBJ2-5; 8 bases map to TRBD1. The DNA end lines up better with TRBJ2-7; the J call may be wrong. The CDR3 runs 15 residues. From germline, CDR1 is SGHRS and CDR2 YFSETQ. CDR3 sequence: CASSPWTGISYEQYF. The CDR3 nucleotides are TGCGCCAGCAGCCCCTGGACAGGGATCAGCTACGAGCAGTACTTC.

This clone was found once. V usage is TRBV9 and J usage is TRBJ2-7; 12 bases match TRBD2. V gave up 2 bases and J gave up 3 bases; unmatched junction bases: 3. This CDR3 comprises 15 residues. CDR1 is SGDLS, CDR2 YYNGEE, per germline. CDR3 sequence: CASSVGTSGLYEQYF. The CDR3 coding sequence is TGTGCCAGCAGCGTGGGGACTAGCGGGCTCTACGAGCAGTACTTC. Complete variable domain (other parts from reference TRBV9 and TRBJ2-7): DSGVTQTPKHLITATGQRVTLRCSPRSGDLSVYWYQQSLDQGLQFLIQYYNGEERAKGNILERFSAQQFPDLHSELNLSSLELGDSALYFCASSVGTSGLYEQYFGPGTRLTVT.

This chain connects TRBV6-6 to TRBJ1-2; TRBD1 agrees at 7 bases. The CDR3 totals 14 residues. Germline CDR1 and CDR2: MNHNY and SVGAGI (reference sequence). V lost 6 bases, J lost 5 bases, and 9 bases stayed unmatched. The CDR3 loop is CASSRDSNSYGYTF. The CDR3 bases are TGTGCCAGCAGCCGGGACAGCAACTCATATGGCTACACCTTC.

CDR3 nucleotide sequence: TGTGCCAGCAGTGAATCGAACGGGAATCAGCCCCAGCATTTT. It codes for CASSESNGNQPQHF. The rearrangement uses TRBV6-4 and TRBJ1-5; D is unclear. The CDR3 has 14 residues. Per germline, CDR1 MRHNA and CDR2 SNTAGT. Trimming stripped 3 bases from V and 4 bases from J, with 10 bases between.

Relative to its sample, this clone is medium-sized. This rearrangement joins TRBV7-6 to TRBJ2-7; TRBD1 aligns across 7 bases. This CDR3 region has 14 residues. The junction had 3 bases not matched to a gene; V was cut back by 1 base and J by 3 bases. CDR1 is SGHVS and CDR2 is FNYEAQ in the germline V gene. The CDR3 DNA sequence: TGTGCCAGCAGCTTAGTAGGGACAGACTACGAGCAGTACTTC. This encodes CASSLVGTDYEQYF.

The rearrangement joins TRBV5-1 to TRBJ1-2; TRBD1 might be the D (6 bases). CDR3 length: 17 amino acids. Trimming pared 3 bases from V and 7 bases from J, leaving 25 bases between. CDR1 is SGHRS, CDR2 YFSETQ, per germline. The CDR3: CASSYYPGQRSVGGYTF. CDR3 nucleotides: TGCGCCAGCAGCTACTACCCTGGACAGAGAAGTGTTGGTGGCTACACCTTC.